This T cell receptor (beta chain) is drawn from a study of CD8 T cells in ankylosing spondylitis. TCRdb reprocessed the 5' RACE reads via MiXCR and lists one record per CDR3 protein. Of fewer than 750,000 distinct CDR3 sequences listed, under 20% were seen once; the top ten hold roughly a fifth. This clonotype occurred a few times. Its specificity is not known. This CDR3 has 20 amino acids. CDR1 and CDR2 (germline): MNHEY, SVGEGT. Trimming cost V 2 bases and J 0 bases, with 22 bases left between them. Study-wide points: Blood of patients with ankylosing spondylitis appeared to be characterized by a TCR beta motif of eight highly homologous variants.

The chain carries TRBV6-2 or TRBV6-3 and TRBJ2-2; D is uncertain. This TCR derives from a male donor with ankylosing spondylitis. The sequenced material came from blood, either unsorted or a sorted T cell fraction (not recorded which). The CDR3 spells CASSYPQKPADTANTGELFF. The CDR3, as DNA: TGTGCCAGCAGTTACCCGCAAAAACCCGCCGACACAGCGAACACCGGGGAGCTGTTTTTT.